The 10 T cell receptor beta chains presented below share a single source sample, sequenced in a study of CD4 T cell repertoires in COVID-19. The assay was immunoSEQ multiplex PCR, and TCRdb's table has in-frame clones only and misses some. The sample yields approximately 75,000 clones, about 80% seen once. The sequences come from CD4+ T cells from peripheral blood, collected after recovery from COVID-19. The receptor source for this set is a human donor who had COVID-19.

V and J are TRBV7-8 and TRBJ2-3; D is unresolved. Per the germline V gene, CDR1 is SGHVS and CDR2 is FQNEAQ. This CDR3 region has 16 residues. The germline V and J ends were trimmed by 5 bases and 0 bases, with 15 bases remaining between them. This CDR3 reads CASSVEKGLSTDTQYF. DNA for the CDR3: TGTGCCAGCAGCGTGGAAAAGGGCCTTAGCACAGATACGCAGTATTTT.

This CDR3 reads CASSSGQGLGYTF. In nucleotides, the CDR3 is TGCGCCAGCAGCTCGGGACAGGGCCTTGGCTACACCTTC. V is TRBV5-1 and J is TRBJ1-2, with 9 bases identical to TRBD1. CDR3 size: 13 residues. Per germline, CDR1 SGHRS and CDR2 YFSETQ. V lost 3 bases and J lost 7; bases outside the gene matches: 4.

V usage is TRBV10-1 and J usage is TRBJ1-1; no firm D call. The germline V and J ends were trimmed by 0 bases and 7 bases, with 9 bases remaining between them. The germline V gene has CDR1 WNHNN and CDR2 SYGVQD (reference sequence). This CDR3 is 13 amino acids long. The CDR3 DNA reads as TGCGCCAGCAGTGAGTCAGGGAAGGGTGAAGCTTTCTTT. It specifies CASSESGKGEAFF.

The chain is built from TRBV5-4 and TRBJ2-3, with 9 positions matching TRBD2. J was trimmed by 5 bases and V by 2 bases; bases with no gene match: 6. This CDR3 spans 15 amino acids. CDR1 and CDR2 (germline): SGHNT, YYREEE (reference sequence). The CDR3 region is CASSFGGRAEDTQYF. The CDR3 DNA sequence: TGTGCCAGCAGCTTCGGCGGGAGGGCTGAAGATACGCAGTATTTT. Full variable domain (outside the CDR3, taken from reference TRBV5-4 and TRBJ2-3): ETGVTQSPTHLIKTRGQQVTLRCSSQSGHNTVSWYQQALGQGPQFIFQYYREEENGRGNFPPRFSGLQFPNYSSELNVNALELDDSALYLCASSFGGRAEDTQYFGPGTRLTVL.

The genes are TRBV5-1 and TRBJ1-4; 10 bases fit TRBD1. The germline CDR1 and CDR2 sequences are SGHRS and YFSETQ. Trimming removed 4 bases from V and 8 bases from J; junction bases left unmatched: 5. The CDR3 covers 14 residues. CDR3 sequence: CASSGGQGEEKLFF. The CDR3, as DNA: TGCGCCAGCAGCGGAGGACAGGGGGAAGAAAAACTGTTTTTT.

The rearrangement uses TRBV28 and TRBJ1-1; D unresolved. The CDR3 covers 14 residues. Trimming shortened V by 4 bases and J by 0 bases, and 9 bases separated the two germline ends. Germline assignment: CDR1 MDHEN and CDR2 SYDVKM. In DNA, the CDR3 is TGTGCCAGCAGTTCCGGGCAAATGAACACTGAAGCTTTCTTT. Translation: CASSSGQMNTEAFF.

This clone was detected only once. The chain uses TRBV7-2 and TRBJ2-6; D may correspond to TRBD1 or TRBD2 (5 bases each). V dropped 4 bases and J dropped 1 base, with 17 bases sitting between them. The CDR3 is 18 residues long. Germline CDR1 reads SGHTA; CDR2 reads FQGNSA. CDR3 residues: CASSSGPAGGSGANVLTF. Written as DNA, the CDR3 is TGTGCCAGCAGCTCGGGACCAGCCGGTGGGTCTGGGGCCAACGTCCTGACTTTC.

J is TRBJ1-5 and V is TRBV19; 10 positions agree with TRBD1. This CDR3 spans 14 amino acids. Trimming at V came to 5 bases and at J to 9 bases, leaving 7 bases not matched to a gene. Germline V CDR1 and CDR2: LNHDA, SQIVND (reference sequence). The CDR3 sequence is CASSPGTGALPQHF. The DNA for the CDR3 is TGTGCCAGTAGTCCGGGGACAGGGGCGTTGCCCCAGCATTTT.

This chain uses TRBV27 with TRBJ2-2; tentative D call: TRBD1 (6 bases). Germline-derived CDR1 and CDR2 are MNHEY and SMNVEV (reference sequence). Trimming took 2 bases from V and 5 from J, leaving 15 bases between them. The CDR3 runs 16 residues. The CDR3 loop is CASSLNFLTGTGELFF. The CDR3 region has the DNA TGTGCCAGCAGTTTAAACTTTTTAACAGGGACCGGGGAGCTGTTTTTT.

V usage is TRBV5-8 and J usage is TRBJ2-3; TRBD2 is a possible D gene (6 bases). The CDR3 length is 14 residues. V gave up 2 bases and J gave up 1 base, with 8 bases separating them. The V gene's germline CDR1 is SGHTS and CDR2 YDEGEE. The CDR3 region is CASSFSGGTDTQYF. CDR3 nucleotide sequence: TGTGCCAGCAGCTTTAGCGGTGGCACAGATACGCAGTATTTT.